This T cell receptor beta chain was recorded in a study of CD8 T cells in ankylosing spondylitis. Notes on the study in general: Some of these motif variants have turned up before, in reports on reactive arthritis synovial fluid and blood. The disease-linked clones had a CD8+ phenotype and low blood frequencies. What seemed typical of ankylosing spondylitis blood was a TCR beta motif built from eight highly homologous variants. Clones tied to disease were said to be significantly enriched in matched ankylosing spondylitis synovial fluid.

To note about this clonotype: Its antigen is unknown.

Quantitative barcoded 5'-RACE was used to prepare TCR beta libraries. TCRdb analysed the 5' RACE reads with MiXCR anew, one entry per CDR3 protein. This sample has fewer than 500,000 distinct CDR3 sequences, with about a fifth found just once. CDR1 is SNHLY, CDR2 FYNNEI, per germline. The CDR3 extends over 13 amino acids. V lost 4 bases, J lost 0 bases, and 7 bases lay in between. This chain links TRBV2 with TRBJ2-7, with D unclear. Sequenced: blood, either unsorted or a sorted T cell fraction (not recorded which). This receptor was taken from a male donor with ankylosing spondylitis. DNA of the CDR3: TGTGCCAGCAGTGGGCTCAGCTCCTACGAGCAGTACTTC. Its translation is CASSGLSSYEQYF.